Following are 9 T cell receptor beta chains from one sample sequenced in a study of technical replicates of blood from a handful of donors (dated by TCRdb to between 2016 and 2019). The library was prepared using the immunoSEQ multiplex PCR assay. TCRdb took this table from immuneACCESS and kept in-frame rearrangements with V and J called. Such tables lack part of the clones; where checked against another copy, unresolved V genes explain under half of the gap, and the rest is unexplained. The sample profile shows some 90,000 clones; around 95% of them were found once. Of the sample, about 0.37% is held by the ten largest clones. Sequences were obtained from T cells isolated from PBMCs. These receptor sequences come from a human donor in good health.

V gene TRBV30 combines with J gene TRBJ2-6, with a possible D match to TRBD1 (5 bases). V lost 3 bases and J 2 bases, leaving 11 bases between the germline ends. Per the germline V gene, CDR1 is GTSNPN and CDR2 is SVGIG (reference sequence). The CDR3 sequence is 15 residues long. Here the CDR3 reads CAWRGVMAGANVLTF. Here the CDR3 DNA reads TGTGCCTGGAGAGGGGTAATGGCTGGGGCCAACGTCCTGACTTTC.

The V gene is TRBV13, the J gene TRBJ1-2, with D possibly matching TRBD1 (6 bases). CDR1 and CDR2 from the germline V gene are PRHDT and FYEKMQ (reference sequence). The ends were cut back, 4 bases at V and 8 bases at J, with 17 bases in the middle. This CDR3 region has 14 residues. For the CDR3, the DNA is TGTGCCAGCAGCTCCCTACAGGGAAGGGAGGGCTACACCTTC. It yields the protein CASSSLQGREGYTF.

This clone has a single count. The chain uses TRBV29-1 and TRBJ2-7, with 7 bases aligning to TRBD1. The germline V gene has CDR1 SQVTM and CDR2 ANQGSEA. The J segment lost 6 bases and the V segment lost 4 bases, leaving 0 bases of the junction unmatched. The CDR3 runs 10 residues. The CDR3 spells CSVGQGEQYF. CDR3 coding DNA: TGCAGCGTTGGACAGGGCGAGCAGTACTTC.

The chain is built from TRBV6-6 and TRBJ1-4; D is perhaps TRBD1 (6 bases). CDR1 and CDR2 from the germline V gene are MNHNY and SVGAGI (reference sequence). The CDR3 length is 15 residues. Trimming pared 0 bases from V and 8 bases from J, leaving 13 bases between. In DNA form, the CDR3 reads TGTGCCAGCAGTTACTCGGGGGGGCGGAGGGAAAAACTGTTTTTT. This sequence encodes CASSYSGGRREKLFF.

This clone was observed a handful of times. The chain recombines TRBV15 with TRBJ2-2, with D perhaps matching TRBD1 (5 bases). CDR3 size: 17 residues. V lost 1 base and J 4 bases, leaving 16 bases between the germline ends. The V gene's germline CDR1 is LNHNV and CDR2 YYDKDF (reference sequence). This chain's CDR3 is CATSRGSGQGITGELFF. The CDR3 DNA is TGTGCCACCAGCAGAGGGAGTGGCCAGGGTATCACCGGGGAGCTGTTTTTT.

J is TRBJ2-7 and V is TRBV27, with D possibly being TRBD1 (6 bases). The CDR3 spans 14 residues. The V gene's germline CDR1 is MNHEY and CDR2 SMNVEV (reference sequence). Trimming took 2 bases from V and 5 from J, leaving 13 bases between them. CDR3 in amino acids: CASSLGGSIHEQYF. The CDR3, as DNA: TGTGCCAGCAGTTTAGGGGGCTCGATCCACGAGCAGTACTTC.

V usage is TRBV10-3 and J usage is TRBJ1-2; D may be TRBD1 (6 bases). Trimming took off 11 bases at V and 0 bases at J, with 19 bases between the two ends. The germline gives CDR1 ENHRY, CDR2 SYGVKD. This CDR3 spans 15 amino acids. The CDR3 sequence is CASSSGGPANYGYTF. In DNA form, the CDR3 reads TGTGCCTCCAGTAGCGGGGGGCCAGCTAACTATGGCTACACCTTC.

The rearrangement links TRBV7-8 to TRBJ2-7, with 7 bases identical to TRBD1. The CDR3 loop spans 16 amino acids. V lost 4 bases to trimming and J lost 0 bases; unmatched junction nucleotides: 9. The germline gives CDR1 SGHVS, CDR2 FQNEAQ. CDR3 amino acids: CASSSGEGGLSYEQYF. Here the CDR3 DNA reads TGTGCCAGCAGCTCAGGGGAAGGGGGCCTCTCCTACGAGCAGTACTTC.

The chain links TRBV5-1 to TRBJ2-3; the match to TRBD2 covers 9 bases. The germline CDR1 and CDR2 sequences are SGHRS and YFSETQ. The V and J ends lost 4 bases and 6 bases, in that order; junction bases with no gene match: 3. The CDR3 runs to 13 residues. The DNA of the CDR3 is TGCGCCAGCAGCCGCGGGAGGGGGGATACGCAGTATTTT. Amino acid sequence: CASSRGRGDTQYF. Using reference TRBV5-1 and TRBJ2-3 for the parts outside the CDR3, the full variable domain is KAGVTQTPRYLIKTRGQQVTLSCSPISGHRSVSWYQQTPGQGLQFLFEYFSETQRNKGNFPGRFSGRQFSNSRSEMNVSTLELGDSALYLCASSRGRGDTQYFGPGTRLTVL.